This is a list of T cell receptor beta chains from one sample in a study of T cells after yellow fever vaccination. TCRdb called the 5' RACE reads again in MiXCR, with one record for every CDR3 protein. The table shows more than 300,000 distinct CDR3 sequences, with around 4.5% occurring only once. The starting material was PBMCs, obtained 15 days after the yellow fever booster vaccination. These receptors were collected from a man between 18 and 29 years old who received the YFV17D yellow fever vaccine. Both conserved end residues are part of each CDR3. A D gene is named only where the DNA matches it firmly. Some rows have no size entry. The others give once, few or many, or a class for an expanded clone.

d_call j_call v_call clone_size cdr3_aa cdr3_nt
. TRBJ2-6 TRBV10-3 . CAISGLSGANVLTF TGTGCCATCAGTGGTCTCTCTGGGGCCAACGTCCTGACTTTC
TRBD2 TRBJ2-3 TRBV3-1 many CASSQDLLAASDTQYF TGTGCCAGCAGCCAAGACTTGCTAGCGGCTTCAGATACGCAGTATTTT
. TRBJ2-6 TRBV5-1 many CASSYGSGANVLTF TGCGCCAGCAGCTACGGGTCTGGGGCCAACGTCCTGACTTTC
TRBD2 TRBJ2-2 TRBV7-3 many CASSQGLMNTGELFF TGTGCCAGCAGCCAGGGACTAATGAACACCGGGGAGCTGTTTTTT
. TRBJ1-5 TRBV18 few CASSRTDSNQPQHF TGTGCCAGCTCACGGACGGATAGCAATCAGCCCCAGCATTTT
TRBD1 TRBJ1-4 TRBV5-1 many CASSYGTGGFDEKLFF TGCGCCAGCAGCTACGGGACAGGGGGCTTCGATGAAAAACTGTTTTTT
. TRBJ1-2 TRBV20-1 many CSVFTRLYGYTF TGCAGTGTTTTTACCCGGCTTTATGGCTACACCTTC
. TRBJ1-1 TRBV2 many CASSEARQIGGTEAFF TGTGCCAGCAGTGAAGCTCGACAGATAGGGGGTACTGAAGCTTTCTTT
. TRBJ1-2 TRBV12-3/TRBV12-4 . CASSGWQGQYGYTF TGTGCCAGCAGTGGTTGGCAGGGGCAATATGGCTACACCTTC
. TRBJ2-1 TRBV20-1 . CSARDRGRYNEQFF TGCAGTGCTAGAGATCGGGGGCGGTACAATGAGCAGTTCTTC
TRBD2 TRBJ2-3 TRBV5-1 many CASSLVGTSGSDTQYF TGCGCCAGCAGCTTGGTCGGGACTAGCGGTTCAGATACGCAGTATTTT
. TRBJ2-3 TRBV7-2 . CASLPGRGYPDTQYF TGTGCCAGCCTCCCGGGCAGGGGTTATCCAGATACGCAGTATTTT
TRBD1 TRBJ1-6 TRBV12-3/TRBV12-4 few CASSLEGTVNSPLHF TGTGCCAGCAGTTTGGAAGGGACAGTGAATTCACCCCTCCACTTT
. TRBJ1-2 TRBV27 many CASKRDPNYGYTF TGTGCCAGCAAGAGGGATCCTAACTATGGCTACACCTTC
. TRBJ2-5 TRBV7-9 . CASSEETQYF TGTGCCAGCAGTGAAGAGACCCAGTACTTC
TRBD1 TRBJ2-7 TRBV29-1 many CSVGTGSGAFSYEQYF TGCAGCGTTGGGACAGGATCCGGGGCTTTCTCCTACGAGCAGTACTTC